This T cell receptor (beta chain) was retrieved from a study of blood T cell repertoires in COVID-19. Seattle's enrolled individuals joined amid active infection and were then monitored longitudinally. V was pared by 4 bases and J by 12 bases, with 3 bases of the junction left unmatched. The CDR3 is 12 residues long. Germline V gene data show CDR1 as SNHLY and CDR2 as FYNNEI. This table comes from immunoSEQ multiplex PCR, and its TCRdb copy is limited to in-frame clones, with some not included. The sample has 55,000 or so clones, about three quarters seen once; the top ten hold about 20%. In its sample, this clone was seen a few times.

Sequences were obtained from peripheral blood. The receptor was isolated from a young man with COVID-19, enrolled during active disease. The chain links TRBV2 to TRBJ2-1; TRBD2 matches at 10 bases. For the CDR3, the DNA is TGTGCCAGCAGTGGGACTAGCGGAGGGCAGTTCTTC. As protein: CASSGTSGGQFF.